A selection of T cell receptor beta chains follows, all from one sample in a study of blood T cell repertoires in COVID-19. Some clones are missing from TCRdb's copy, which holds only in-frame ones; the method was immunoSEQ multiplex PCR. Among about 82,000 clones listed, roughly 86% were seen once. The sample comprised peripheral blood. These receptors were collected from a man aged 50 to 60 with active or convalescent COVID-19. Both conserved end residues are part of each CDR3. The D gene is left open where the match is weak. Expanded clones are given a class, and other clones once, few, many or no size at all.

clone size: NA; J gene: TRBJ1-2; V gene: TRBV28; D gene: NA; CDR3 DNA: TGTGCCAGCAGCCCCCTCCTTCGGGGCTACACCTTC; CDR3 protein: CASSPLLRGYTF
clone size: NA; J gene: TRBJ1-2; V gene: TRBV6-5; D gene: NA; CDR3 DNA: TGTGCCAGCACAAACAGGAACTATGGCTACACCTTC; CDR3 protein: CASTNRNYGYTF
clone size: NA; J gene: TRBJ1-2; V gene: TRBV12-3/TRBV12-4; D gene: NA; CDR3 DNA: TGTGCCAGCAGTTTGGTCAGGGGAGGGGGCTACACCTTC; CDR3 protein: CASSLVRGGGYTF
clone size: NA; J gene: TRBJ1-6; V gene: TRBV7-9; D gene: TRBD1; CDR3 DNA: TGTGCCAGCCCTCCAGGGGGCGGGTCACCCCTCCACTTT; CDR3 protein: CASPPGGGSPLHF
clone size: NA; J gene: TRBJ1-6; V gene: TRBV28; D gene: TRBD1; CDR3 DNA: TGTGCCAGCAGCCCAGGACAGGGGGCGCGGCCCCTCCACTTT; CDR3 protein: CASSPGQGARPLHF
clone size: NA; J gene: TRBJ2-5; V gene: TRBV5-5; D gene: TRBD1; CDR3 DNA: TGTGCCAGCAGCCAAGACAGGGGGAGGGAGACCCAGTACTTC; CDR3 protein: CASSQDRGRETQYF
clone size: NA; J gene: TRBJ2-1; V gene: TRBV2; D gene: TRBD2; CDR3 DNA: TGTGCCAGCACCCGGACTAGCGATGAGCAGTTCTTC; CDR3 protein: CASTRTSDEQFF
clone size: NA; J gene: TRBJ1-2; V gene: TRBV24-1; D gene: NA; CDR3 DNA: TGTGCCACCAGTGATTTATTCCCGCGGGATGGCTACACCTTC; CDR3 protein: CATSDLFPRDGYTF
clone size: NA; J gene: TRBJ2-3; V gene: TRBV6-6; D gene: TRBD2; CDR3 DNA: TGTGCCAGCGGGGGGGGACCAGATACGCAGTATTTT; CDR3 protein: CASGGGPDTQYF
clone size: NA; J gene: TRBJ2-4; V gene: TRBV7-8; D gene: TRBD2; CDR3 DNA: TGTGCCAGCAGCACCCGACTAGCGGGGGGGATTGAAAACATTCAGTACTTC; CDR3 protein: CASSTRLAGGIENIQYF
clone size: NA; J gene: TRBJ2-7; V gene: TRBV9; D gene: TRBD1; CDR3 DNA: TGTGCCAGCAGCCCAAGGACAGGGACCTACGAGCAGTACTTC; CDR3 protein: CASSPRTGTYEQYF
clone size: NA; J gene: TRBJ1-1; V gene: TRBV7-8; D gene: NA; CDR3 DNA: TGTGCCAGCAGCTTAGGGGAGGGTACTGAAGCTTTCTTT; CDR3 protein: CASSLGEGTEAFF
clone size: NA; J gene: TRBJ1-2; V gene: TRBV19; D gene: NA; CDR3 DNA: TGTGCCAGTAGTATAGCCCCAGGTGACTATGGCTACACCTTC; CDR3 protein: CASSIAPGDYGYTF
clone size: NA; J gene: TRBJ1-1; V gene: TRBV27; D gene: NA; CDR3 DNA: TGTGCCAGCAGCCCGGGTGAGACTGAAGCTTTCTTT; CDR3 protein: CASSPGETEAFF
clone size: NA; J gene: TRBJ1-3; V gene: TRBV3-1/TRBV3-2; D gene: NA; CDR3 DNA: TGTGCCAGCAGCCAAGAGGCGGTCAACGGAAACACCATATATTTT; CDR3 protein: CASSQEAVNGNTIYF
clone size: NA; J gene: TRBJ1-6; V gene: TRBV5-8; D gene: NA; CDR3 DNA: TGTGCCAGCAGCTTGGCGGGACATTATAATTCACCCCTCCACTTT; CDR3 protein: CASSLAGHYNSPLHF
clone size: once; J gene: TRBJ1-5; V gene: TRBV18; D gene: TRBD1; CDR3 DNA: TGTGCCAGCTCCCCCGGGACAGAACAGCCCCAGCATTTT; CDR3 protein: CASSPGTEQPQHF
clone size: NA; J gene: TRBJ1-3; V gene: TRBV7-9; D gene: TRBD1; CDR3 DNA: TGTGCCAGCAGCCACGGGACAGGTGGAAACACCATATATTTT; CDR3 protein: CASSHGTGGNTIYF
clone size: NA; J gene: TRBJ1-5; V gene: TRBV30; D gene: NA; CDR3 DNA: TGTGCCTGGAGCCGCAAGGGTGGGAGTCAGCCCCAGCATTTT; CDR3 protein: CAWSRKGGSQPQHF
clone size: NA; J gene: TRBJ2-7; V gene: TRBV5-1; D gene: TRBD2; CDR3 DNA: TGCGCCAGCAGCACCGGACTAGCGGGGCCCTACGAGCAGTACTTC; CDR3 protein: CASSTGLAGPYEQYF
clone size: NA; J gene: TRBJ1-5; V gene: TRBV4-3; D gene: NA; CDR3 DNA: TGCGCCAGCAGCCAAGATGTCAATAGCAATCAGCCCCAGCATTTT; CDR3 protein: CASSQDVNSNQPQHF
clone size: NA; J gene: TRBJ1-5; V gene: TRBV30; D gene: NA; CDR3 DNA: TGTGCCTGGAGTGACCGACAGCAGTTTAGCAATCAGCCCCAGCATTTT; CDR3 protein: CAWSDRQQFSNQPQHF
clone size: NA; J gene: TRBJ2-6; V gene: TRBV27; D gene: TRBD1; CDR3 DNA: TGTGCCAGCAGTAAAACCGGGACAGGTTTCTCTGGGGCCAACGTCCTGACTTTC; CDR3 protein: CASSKTGTGFSGANVLTF
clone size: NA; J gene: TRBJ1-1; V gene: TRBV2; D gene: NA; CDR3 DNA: TGTGCCAGCAGGGCACAGGGACTGAACACTGAAGCTTTCTTT; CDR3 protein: CASRAQGLNTEAFF
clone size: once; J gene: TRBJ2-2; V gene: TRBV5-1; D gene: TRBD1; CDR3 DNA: TGCGCCAGCAGCTTGGGACAGGGCGCGAACACCGGGGAGCTGTTTTTT; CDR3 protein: CASSLGQGANTGELFF